The 27 T cell receptor beta chains below were found in one sample sequenced in a study of shared clonotypes between healthy human individuals. This table comes from immunoSEQ multiplex PCR, and its TCRdb copy is limited to in-frame clones, with some not included. Of roughly 510,000 clones in the sample, 60% to 80% were seen once. The sequenced sample was PBMCs. The receptors were sampled from a middle-aged woman in good health. Some clones in this sample may be carry-over from other donors' samples.

Only one count was recorded for this clone. This chain joins TRBV28 and TRBJ2-5; 8 nucleotides agree with TRBD2. Germline V CDR1 and CDR2: MDHEN, SYDVKM. The length of the CDR3 is 14 residues. The V segment lost 3 bases and the J segment 4 bases; nucleotides outside the gene matches: 4. The CDR3 is CASSFLLAGETQYF. CDR3 DNA: TGTGCCAGCAGTTTTCTCCTAGCGGGAGAGACCCAGTACTTC.

This chain connects TRBV28 to TRBJ2-5; 10 bases map to TRBD2. The CDR3 has 16 amino acids. Germline CDR1 and CDR2: MDHEN and SYDVKM. V lost 7 bases to trimming and J lost 4 bases; unmatched junction nucleotides: 12. The CDR3 loop reads CASTSAGGPYSETQYF. The CDR3 DNA sequence: TGTGCCAGCACCTCAGCGGGAGGGCCTTATTCAGAGACCCAGTACTTC.

This clone was detected a few times. V and J are TRBV18 and TRBJ2-7, with 8 bases that match TRBD2. Germline assignment: CDR1 KGHSH and CDR2 LQKENI. V gave up 3 bases and J gave up 2 bases; unmatched junction bases: 3. The CDR3 extends over 14 amino acids. CDR3 DNA: TGTGCCAGCTCACCTGGACTAGCTCCCTACGAGCAGTACTTC. Its protein product is CASSPGLAPYEQYF.

This chain uses TRBV2 with TRBJ2-7; 8 positions agree with TRBD1. Trimming cost V 1 base and J 3 bases; bases outside gene matches: 2. CDR1 is SNHLY, CDR2 FYNNEI, per germline. The CDR3 contains 14 residues. In nucleotides, the CDR3 is TGTGCCAGCAGTGAAGGACAGGGGAACTACGAGCAGTACTTC. Translating it yields CASSEGQGNYEQYF. Complete variable domain (other parts from reference TRBV2 and TRBJ2-7): EPEVTQTPSHQVTQMGQEVILRCVPISNHLYFYWYRQILGQKVEFLVSFYNNEISEKSEIFDDQFSVERPDGSNFTLKIRSTKLEDSAMYFCASSEGQGNYEQYFGPGTRLTVT.

The chain links TRBV5-1 to TRBJ2-7, with D tentatively TRBD1 (6 bases). The V end lost 4 bases, the J end lost 4 bases, and 15 bases lay between the germline ends. The CDR3 runs to 14 residues. CDR1 and CDR2 from the germline V gene are SGHRS and YFSETQ. CDR3 DNA: TGCGCCAGCAGCCTATCCGGGACATCATACGAGCAGTACTTC. Encoded protein: CASSLSGTSYEQYF.

The V call is TRBV29-1, the J call TRBJ2-7; D perhaps matches TRBD1 (6 bases). CDR3 length: 13 residues. CDR1 is SQVTM, CDR2 ANQGSEA, per germline. V was clipped by 4 bases and J by 9 bases, with 19 bases between them. CDR3 loop: CSVVTGSKDGQYF. The DNA of the CDR3 is TGCAGCGTTGTGACAGGATCCAAGGACGGGCAGTACTTC.

V usage is TRBV4-2 and J usage is TRBJ1-4; 8 bases are shared with TRBD1. Germline values: CDR1 LGHNA, CDR2 YNFKEQ. The CDR3 has 15 amino acids. V lost 4 bases to trimming and J lost 6 bases; unmatched junction nucleotides: 7. CDR3 nucleotides: TGTGCCAGCAGCCGTCCGGCAGGGGGCTATGAAAAACTGTTTTTT. Amino acids: CASSRPAGGYEKLFF.

The chain recombines TRBV19 with TRBJ1-2; TRBD1 aligns across 11 bases. The CDR3 runs to 13 residues. Germline CDR1 reads LNHDA; CDR2 reads SQIVND (reference sequence). V gave up 7 bases and J gave up 3 bases; unmatched junction bases: 1. Here the CDR3 DNA reads TGTGCCAGTAAGGGACAGGGGGACTATGGCTACACCTTC. Protein sequence: CASKGQGDYGYTF.

The chain joins TRBV19 to TRBJ1-5; D may be TRBD1 (5 bases). The V end lost 7 bases, the J end lost 0 bases, and 16 bases lay between the germline ends. The germline gives CDR1 LNHDA, CDR2 SQIVND (reference sequence). The CDR3 spans 16 residues. The CDR3: CASTDWDGYSNQPQHF. CDR3 coding DNA: TGTGCCAGTACCGATTGGGACGGTTATAGCAATCAGCCCCAGCATTTT.

This clone was detected a few times. The V and J genes are TRBV18 and TRBJ1-1; 9 bases line up with TRBD1. CDR3 size: 12 residues. The V segment lost 5 bases and the J segment 8 bases; nucleotides outside the gene matches: 3. Germline CDR1 and CDR2: KGHSH and LQKENI. DNA for the CDR3: TGTGCCAGCTCAACCGGACAGGGGGAAGCTTTCTTT. Its protein is CASSTGQGEAFF.

Note on this clone: Within the sample, other DNA sequences also encode this same CDR3. The gene calls are TRBV11-2 and TRBJ2-7; 12 nucleotides agree with TRBD2. CDR1 is SGHAT and CDR2 is FQNNGV in the germline V gene. The trim removed 5 bases at V and 2 bases at J, leaving 4 bases unmatched. This CDR3 spans 15 amino acids. The CDR3, as DNA: TGTGCCAGCAGCCCTCTAGCGGGAGGGGCCTACGAGCAGTACTTC. This sequence encodes CASSPLAGGAYEQYF.

The rearrangement joins TRBV7-9 to TRBJ1-6, with D maybe TRBD1 (6 bases). The ends were cut back, 5 bases at V and 7 bases at J, with 15 bases in the middle. Germline V CDR1 and CDR2: SEHNR, FQNEAQ (reference sequence). This CDR3 contains 15 residues. The CDR3 protein is CASSHTQGRNSPLHF. The CDR3 DNA sequence: TGTGCCAGCAGCCATACACAGGGCCGGAATTCACCCCTCCACTTT.

The V and J genes are TRBV19 and TRBJ2-3, with a possible D match to TRBD2 (5 bases). V lost 2 bases to trimming and J lost 5 bases, with 14 bases between them. Germline lookup yields CDR1 LNHDA and CDR2 SQIVND (reference sequence). The CDR3 sequence is 15 residues long. CDR3 nucleotide sequence: TGTGCCAGTAGTATAAGAGCGGCAGAGGGAGATACGCAGTATTTT. This codes for CASSIRAAEGDTQYF.

The chain is built from TRBV29-1 and TRBJ2-3; D not resolved. The CDR3 spans 13 residues. Germline loops: CDR1 SQVTM, CDR2 ANQGSEA. V was cut by 3 bases and J by 3 bases, with 10 bases left in between. In DNA form, the CDR3 reads TGCAGCGTTGAGGTTTTCGGGACAGATACGCAGTATTTT. This codes for CSVEVFGTDTQYF.

V and J are TRBV7-3 and TRBJ2-5; perhaps TRBD2 as D (5 bases). This CDR3 is built from 13 residues. V gave up 5 bases and J gave up 5 bases, with 12 bases separating them. Germline-derived CDR1 and CDR2 are SGHTA and FQGTGA. The CDR3 DNA follows: TGTGCCAGCAGCCCGGGGTTCGGGGAGACCCAGTACTTC. It encodes CASSPGFGETQYF.

V and J are TRBV27 and TRBJ1-5, with D uncertain. Germline lookup yields CDR1 MNHEY and CDR2 SMNVEV (reference sequence). This CDR3 region has 16 residues. Trimming pared 2 bases from V and 6 bases from J, leaving 17 bases between. In DNA form, the CDR3 reads TGTGCCAGCAGTTTAAGGGCAGCACTAGGCGTTCAGCCCCAGCATTTT. This sequence encodes CASSLRAALGVQPQHF.

CDR3 residues: CASSLAGRGAYEQYF. In nucleotides, the CDR3 is TGTGCCAGCAGCTTAGCCGGGAGGGGGGCCTACGAGCAGTACTTC. This rearrangement joins TRBV11-2 to TRBJ2-7, with TRBD2 identical over 8 bases. The CDR3 has 15 residues. After removal of 1 base from V and 2 bases from J, the junction contained 4 bases not matched to a gene. Germline CDR1 reads SGHAT; CDR2 reads FQNNGV.

This chain joins TRBV5-1 and TRBJ2-2; TRBD2 is a possible D gene (6 bases). The germline CDR1 and CDR2 sequences are SGHRS and YFSETQ. The CDR3 is made up of 15 amino acids. Trimming removed 3 bases from V and 3 bases from J, with 12 bases in between. Here the CDR3 DNA reads TGCGCCAGCAGCTATACTGGGGGGTACACCGGGGAGCTGTTTTTT. It is translated as CASSYTGGYTGELFF.

The genes are TRBV6-5 and TRBJ2-7; TRBD2 matches 7 bases. The germline gives CDR1 MNHEY, CDR2 SVGAGI. With V trimmed by 3 bases and J by 4 bases, 12 bases remained unmatched. There are 16 residues in the CDR3. The CDR3 spells CASSYYSGPGLYEQYF. The CDR3 nucleotides are TGTGCCAGCAGTTATTATAGCGGGCCGGGGCTGTACGAGCAGTACTTC.

J is TRBJ2-2 and V is TRBV29-1, with D possibly being TRBD2 (7 bases). Trimming left V 7 bases short and J 5 bases short, with 14 bases between. The CDR3 is 13 amino acids. Germline V lookup: CDR1 SQVTM, CDR2 ANQGSEA. The CDR3 coding sequence is TGCAGCGCCCAGAGGGGGGGGACCGGGGAGCTGTTTTTT. This sequence encodes CSAQRGGTGELFF.

The chain links TRBV7-2 to TRBJ2-3, with D perhaps TRBD2 (5 bases). The CDR3 contains 17 residues. V lost 2 bases and J lost 0, with 15 bases in between. CDR1 is SGHTA and CDR2 is FQGNSA in the germline V gene. The CDR3 protein is CASSLLAPGGSTDTQYF. CDR3 DNA sequence: TGTGCCAGCAGCTTATTGGCCCCCGGCGGGAGCACAGATACGCAGTATTTT. Supplemented by reference TRBV7-2 and TRBJ2-3, the full variable domain reads GAGVSQSPSNKVTEKGKDVELRCDPISGHTALYWYRQSLGQGLEFLIYFQGNSAPDKSGLPSDRFSAERTGGSVSTLTIQRTQQEDSAVYLCASSLLAPGGSTDTQYFGPGTRLTVL.

The rearrangement uses TRBV29-1 and TRBJ2-5; 7 nucleotides align to TRBD2. This CDR3 region has 14 residues. CDR1 and CDR2 from the germline V gene are SQVTM and ANQGSEA. Losses at the gene ends were 4 bases for V and 1 base for J; bases not matched to a gene: 6. CDR3 protein: CSVVASGFQETQYF. The DNA of the CDR3 is TGCAGCGTTGTTGCTAGCGGTTTCCAAGAGACCCAGTACTTC. The whole variable domain, remainder taken from reference TRBV29-1 and TRBJ2-5, is SAVISQKPSRDICQRGTSLTIQCQVDSQVTMMFWYRQQPGQSLTLIATANQGSEATYESGFVIDKFPISRPNLTFSTLTVSNMSPEDSSIYLCSVVASGFQETQYFGPGTRLLVL.

This clone was seen a few times. The chain carries TRBV6-1 and TRBJ1-4; maybe TRBD1 (6 bases). This CDR3 spans 17 amino acids. Germline CDR1 and CDR2: MNHNS and SASEGT. V was trimmed by 2 bases and J by 7 bases, leaving 20 bases between them. The CDR3 loop is CASSEFRGGKVFEKLFF. For the CDR3, the DNA is TGTGCCAGCAGTGAATTTAGGGGGGGGAAGGTATTTGAAAAACTGTTTTTT.

This rearrangement joins TRBV5-4 to TRBJ2-5; D remains unclear. V lost 1 base and J lost 1, with 8 bases in between. Germline V gene data show CDR1 as SGHNT and CDR2 as YYREEE (reference sequence). This CDR3 contains 14 residues. The CDR3 nucleotides read TGTGCCAGCAGCTTGTTCGACTCCCAAGAGACCCAGTACTTC. It encodes CASSLFDSQETQYF. The full variable domain, in which reference TRBV5-4 and TRBJ2-5 provide the parts outside the CDR3, is ETGVTQSPTHLIKTRGQQVTLRCSSQSGHNTVSWYQQALGQGPQFIFQYYREEENGRGNFPPRFSGLQFPNYSSELNVNALELDDSALYLCASSLFDSQETQYFGPGTRLLVL.

V and J are TRBV30 and TRBJ2-7, with D possibly being TRBD2 (5 bases). This CDR3 has 15 residues. Trimming took off 2 bases at V and 2 bases at J, with 16 bases between the two ends. Germline V lookup: CDR1 GTSNPN, CDR2 SVGIG (reference sequence). CDR3 loop: CAWSPHPRGPYEQYF. Here the CDR3 DNA reads TGTGCCTGGAGTCCGCACCCCCGGGGTCCCTACGAGCAGTACTTC.

The V and J genes are TRBV11-1 and TRBJ1-1; 7 positions match TRBD1. The CDR3 runs 15 residues. In germline, CDR1 is SGHAT, CDR2 FQDESV (reference sequence). Trimming removed 5 bases from V and 1 base from J; junction bases left unmatched: 7. The CDR3 region has the DNA TGTGCCAGCAGCCCCGGGACAGACCAGAACACTGAAGCTTTCTTT. It yields the protein CASSPGTDQNTEAFF.

The V call is TRBV19, the J call TRBJ2-7; 7 bases line up with TRBD1. The ends lost 5 bases at V and 0 bases at J; junction bases unmatched: 10. In germline, CDR1 is LNHDA, CDR2 SQIVND (reference sequence). This CDR3 contains 16 residues. The CDR3 DNA reads as TGTGCCAGTAGTGTATCTGGACAGGCCAGCTCCTACGAGCAGTACTTC. Protein: CASSVSGQASSYEQYF.